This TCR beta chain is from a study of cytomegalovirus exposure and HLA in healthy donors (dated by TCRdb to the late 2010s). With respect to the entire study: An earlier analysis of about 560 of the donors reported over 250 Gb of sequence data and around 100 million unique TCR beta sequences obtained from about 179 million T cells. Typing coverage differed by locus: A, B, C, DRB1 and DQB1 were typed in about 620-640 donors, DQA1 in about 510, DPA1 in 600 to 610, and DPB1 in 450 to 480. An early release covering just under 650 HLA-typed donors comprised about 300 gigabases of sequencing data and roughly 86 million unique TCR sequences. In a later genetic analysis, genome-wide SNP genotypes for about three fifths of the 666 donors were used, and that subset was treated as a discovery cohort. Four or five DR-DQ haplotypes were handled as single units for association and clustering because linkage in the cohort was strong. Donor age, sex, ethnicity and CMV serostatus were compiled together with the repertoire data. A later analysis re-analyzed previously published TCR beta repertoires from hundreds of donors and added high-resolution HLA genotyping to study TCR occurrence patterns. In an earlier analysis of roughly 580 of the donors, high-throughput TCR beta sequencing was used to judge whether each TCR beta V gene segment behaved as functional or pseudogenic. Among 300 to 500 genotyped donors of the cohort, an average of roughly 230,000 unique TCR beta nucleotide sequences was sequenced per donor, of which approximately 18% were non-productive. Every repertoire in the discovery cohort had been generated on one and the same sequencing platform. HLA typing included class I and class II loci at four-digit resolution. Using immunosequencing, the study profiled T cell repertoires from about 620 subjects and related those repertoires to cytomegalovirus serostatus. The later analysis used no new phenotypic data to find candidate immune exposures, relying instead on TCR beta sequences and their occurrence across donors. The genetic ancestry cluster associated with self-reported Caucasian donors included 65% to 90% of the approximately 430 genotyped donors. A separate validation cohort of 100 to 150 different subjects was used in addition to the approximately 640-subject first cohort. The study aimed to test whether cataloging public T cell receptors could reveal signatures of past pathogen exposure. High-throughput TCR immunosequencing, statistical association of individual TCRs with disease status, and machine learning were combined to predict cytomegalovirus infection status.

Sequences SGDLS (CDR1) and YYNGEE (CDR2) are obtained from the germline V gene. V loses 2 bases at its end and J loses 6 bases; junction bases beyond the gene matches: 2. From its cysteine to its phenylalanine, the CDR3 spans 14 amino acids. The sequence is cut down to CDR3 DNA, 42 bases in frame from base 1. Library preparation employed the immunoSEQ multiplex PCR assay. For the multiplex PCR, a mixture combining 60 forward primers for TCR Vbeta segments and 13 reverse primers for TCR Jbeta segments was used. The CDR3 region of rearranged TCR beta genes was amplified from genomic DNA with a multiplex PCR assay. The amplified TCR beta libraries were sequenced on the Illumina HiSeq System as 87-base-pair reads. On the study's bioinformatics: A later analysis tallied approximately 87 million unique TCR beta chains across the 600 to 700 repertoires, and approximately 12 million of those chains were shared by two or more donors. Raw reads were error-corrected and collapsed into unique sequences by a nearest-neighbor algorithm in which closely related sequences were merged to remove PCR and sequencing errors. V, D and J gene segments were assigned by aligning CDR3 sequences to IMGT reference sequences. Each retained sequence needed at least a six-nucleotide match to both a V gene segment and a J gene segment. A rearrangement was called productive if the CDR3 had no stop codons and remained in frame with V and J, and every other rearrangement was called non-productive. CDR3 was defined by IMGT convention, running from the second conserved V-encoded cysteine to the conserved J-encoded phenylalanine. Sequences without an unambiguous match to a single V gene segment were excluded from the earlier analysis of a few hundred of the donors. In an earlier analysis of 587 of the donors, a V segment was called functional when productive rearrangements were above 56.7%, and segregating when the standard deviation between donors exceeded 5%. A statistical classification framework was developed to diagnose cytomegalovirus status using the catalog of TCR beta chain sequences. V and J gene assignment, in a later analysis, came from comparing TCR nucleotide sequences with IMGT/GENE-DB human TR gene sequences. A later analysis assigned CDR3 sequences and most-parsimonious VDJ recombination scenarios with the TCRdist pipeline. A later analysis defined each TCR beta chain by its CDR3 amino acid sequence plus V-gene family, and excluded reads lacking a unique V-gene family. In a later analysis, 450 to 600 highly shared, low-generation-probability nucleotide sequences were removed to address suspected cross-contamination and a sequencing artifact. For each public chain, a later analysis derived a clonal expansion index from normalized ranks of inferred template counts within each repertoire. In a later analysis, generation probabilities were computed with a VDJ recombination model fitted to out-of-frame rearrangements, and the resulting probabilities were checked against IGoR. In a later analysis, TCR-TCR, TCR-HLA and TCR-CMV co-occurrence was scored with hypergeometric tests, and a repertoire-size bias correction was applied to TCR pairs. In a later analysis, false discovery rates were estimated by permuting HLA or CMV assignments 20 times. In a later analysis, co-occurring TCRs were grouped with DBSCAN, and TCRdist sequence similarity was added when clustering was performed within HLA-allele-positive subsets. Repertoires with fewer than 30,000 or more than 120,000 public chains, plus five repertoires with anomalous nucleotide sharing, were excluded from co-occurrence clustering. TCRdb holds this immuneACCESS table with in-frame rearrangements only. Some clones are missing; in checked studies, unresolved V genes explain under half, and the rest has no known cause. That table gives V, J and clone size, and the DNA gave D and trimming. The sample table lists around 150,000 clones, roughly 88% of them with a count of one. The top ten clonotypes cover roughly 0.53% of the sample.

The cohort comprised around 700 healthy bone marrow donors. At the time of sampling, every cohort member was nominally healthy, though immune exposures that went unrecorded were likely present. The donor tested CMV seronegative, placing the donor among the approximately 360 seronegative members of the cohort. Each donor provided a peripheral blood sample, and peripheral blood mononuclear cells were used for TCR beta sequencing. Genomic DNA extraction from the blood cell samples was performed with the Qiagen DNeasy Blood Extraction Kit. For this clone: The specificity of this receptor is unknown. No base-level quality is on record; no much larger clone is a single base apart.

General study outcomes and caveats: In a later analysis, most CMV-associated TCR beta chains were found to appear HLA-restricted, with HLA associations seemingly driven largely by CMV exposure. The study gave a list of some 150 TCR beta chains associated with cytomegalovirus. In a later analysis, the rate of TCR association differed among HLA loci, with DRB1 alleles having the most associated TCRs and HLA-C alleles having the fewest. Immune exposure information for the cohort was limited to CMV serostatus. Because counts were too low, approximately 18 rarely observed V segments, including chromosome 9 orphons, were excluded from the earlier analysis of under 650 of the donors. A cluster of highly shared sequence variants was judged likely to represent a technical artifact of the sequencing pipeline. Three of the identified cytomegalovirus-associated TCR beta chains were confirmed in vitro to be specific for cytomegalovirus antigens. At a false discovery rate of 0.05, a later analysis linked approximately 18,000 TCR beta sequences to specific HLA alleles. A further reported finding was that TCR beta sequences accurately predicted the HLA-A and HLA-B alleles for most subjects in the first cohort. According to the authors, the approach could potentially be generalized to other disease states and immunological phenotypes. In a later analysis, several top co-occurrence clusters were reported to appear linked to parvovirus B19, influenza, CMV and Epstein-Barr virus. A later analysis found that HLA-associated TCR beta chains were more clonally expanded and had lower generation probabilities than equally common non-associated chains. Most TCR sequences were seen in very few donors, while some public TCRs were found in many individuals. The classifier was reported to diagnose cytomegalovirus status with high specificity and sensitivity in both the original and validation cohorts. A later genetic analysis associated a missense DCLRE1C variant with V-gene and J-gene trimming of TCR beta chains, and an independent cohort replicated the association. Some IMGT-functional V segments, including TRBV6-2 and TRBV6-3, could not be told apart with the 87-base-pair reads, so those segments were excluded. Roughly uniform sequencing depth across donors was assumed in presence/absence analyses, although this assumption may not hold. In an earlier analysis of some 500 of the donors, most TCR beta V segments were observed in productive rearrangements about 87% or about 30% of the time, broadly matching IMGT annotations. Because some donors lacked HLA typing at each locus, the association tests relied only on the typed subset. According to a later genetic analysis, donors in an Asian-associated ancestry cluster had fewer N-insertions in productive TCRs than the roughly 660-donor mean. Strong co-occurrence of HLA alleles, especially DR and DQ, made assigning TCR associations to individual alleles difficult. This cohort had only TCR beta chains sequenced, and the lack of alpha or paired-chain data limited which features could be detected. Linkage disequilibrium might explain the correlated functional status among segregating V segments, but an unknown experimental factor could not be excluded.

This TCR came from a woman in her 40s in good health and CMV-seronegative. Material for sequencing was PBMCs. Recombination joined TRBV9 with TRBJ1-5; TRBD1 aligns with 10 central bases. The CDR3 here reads CASSVGTGVQPQHF. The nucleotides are TGTGCCAGCAGCGTTGGGACAGGGGTTCAGCCCCAGCATTTT.